The present entry profiles one T cell receptor beta chain with its context. V shed 1 base and J shed 3 bases, with 30 bases lying between them. The CDR3 length is 21 residues. CDR1 is MGHRA and CDR2 is YSYEKL in the germline V gene. The data belong to a study of T cell responses to AZD1222 COVID-19 vaccine. Method: immunoSEQ multiplex PCR; TCRdb's copy keeps in-frame clones and lacks some. The data show approximately 71,000 clones, with 60% to 85% seen just once and about 12% held by the top ten. The chain combines TRBV4-1 with TRBJ1-2; TRBD1 is a possible D gene (6 bases). Source: peripheral blood, taken on day 0 of AZD1222 vaccination. This clonotype originated in an adult in good health. The CDR3 DNA reads TGCGCCAGCAGCCAAGGGCGAGCGAGAGGGGGTGAGTTGCTCCGGGACTATGGCTACACCTTC. It specifies CASSQGRARGGELLRDYGYTF.